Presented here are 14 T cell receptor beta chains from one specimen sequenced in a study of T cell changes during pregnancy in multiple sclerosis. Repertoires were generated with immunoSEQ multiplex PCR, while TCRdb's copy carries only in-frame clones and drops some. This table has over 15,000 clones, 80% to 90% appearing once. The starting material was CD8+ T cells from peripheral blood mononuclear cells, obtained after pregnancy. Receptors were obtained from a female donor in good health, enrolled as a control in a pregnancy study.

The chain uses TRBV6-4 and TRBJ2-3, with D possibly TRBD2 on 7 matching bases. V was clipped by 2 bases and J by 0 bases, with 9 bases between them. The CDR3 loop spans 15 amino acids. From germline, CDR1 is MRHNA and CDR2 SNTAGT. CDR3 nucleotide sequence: TGTGCCAGCAGTGACGGGGGGGCCAGCACAGATACGCAGTATTTT. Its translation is CASSDGGASTDTQYF.

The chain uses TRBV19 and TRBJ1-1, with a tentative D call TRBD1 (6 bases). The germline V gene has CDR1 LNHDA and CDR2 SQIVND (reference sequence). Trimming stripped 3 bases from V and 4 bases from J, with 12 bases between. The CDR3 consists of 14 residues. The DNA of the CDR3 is TGTGCCAGTAGTATCCTCGAAGGGGGCACTGAAGCTTTCTTT. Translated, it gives CASSILEGGTEAFF.

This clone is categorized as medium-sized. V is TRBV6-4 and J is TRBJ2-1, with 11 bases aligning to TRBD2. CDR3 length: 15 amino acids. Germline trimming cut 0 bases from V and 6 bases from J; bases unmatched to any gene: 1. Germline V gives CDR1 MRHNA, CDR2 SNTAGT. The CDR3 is CASSDSSGGANEQFF. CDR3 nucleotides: TGTGCCAGCAGTGACTCTAGCGGGGGGGCCAATGAGCAGTTCTTC.

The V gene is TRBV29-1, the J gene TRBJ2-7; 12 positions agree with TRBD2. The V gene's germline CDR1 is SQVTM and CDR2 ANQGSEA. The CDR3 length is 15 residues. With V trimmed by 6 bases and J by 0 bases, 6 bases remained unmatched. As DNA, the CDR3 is TGCAGCGTAGAGAGACTAGCGGGGGACTCCTACGAGCAGTACTTC. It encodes CSVERLAGDSYEQYF.

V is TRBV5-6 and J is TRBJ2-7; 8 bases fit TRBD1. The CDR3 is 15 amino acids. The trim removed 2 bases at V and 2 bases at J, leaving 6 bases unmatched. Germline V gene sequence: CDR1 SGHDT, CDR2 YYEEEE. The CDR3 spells CASSFSDRGTYEQYF. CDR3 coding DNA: TGTGCCAGCAGCTTTAGTGACAGGGGCACCTACGAGCAGTACTTC.

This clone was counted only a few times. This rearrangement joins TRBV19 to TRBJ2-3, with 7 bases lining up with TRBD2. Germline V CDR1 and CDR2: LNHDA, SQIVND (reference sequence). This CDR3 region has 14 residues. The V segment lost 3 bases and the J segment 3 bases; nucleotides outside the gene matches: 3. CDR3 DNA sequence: TGTGCCAGTAGTATCGGACTAGAAACAGATACGCAGTATTTT. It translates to CASSIGLETDTQYF.

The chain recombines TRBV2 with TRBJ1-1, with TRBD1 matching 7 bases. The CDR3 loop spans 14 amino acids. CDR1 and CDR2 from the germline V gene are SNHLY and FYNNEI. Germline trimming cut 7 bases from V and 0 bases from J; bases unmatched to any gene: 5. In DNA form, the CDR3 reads TGTGCCAGCAAGACGGGACAGTTGAACACTGAAGCTTTCTTT. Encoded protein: CASKTGQLNTEAFF. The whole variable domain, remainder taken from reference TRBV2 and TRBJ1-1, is EPEVTQTPSHQVTQMGQEVILRCVPISNHLYFYWYRQILGQKVEFLVSFYNNEISEKSEIFDDQFSVERPDGSNFTLKIRSTKLEDSAMYFCASKTGQLNTEAFFGQGTRLTVV.

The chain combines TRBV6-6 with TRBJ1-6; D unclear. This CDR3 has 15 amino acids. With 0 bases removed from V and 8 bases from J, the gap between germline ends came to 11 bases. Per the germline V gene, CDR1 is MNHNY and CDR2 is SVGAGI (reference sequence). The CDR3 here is CASSYSRGWDSPLHF. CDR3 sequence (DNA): TGTGCCAGCAGTTACTCGAGAGGGTGGGATTCACCCCTCCACTTT.

CDR3 nucleotide sequence: TGTGCCAGCAGTCCACAGGGTGGGGAAAAACTGTTTTTT. It is translated as CASSPQGGEKLFF. The chain combines TRBV27 with TRBJ1-4, with D maybe TRBD1 (6 bases). CDR3 length: 13 amino acids. Trimming took 5 bases from V and 8 from J, leaving 12 bases between them. The germline V gene has CDR1 MNHEY and CDR2 SMNVEV (reference sequence).

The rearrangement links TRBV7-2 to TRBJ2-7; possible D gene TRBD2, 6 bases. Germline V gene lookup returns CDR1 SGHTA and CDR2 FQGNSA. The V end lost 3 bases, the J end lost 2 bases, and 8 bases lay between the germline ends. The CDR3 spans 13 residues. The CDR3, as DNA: TGTGCCAGCAGCTTTAGCGGACCCTACGAGCAGTACTTC. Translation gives CASSFSGPYEQYF.

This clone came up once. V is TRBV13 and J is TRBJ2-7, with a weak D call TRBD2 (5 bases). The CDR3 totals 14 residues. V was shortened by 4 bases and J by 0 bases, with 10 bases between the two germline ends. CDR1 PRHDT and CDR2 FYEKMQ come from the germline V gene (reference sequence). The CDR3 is CASSSPGLSYEQYF. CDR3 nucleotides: TGTGCCAGCAGCTCGCCAGGACTCTCCTACGAGCAGTACTTC.

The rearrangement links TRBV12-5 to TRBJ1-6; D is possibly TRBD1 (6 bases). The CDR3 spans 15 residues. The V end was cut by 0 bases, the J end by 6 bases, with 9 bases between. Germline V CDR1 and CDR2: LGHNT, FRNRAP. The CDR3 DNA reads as TGTGCTAGTGGTTTGGTACTAGGGGGTAATTCACCCCTCCACTTT. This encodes CASGLVLGGNSPLHF. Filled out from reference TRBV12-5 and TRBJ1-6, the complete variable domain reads DARVTQTPRHKVTEMGQEVTMRCQPILGHNTVFWYRQTMMQGLELLAYFRNRAPLDDSGMPKDRFSAEMPDATLATLKIQPSEPRDSAVYFCASGLVLGGNSPLHFGNGTRLTVT.

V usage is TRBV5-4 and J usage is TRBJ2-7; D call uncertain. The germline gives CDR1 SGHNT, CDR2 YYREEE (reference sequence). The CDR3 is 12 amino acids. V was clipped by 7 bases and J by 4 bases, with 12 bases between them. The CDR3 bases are TGTGCCAGCGGGCCCACCACGTACGAGCAGTACTTC. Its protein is CASGPTTYEQYF.

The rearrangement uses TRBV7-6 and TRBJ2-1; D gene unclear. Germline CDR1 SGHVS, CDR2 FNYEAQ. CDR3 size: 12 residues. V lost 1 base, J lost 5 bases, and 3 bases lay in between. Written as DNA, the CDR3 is TGTGCCAGCAGCTTAGATAACAATGAGCAGTTCTTC. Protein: CASSLDNNEQFF.